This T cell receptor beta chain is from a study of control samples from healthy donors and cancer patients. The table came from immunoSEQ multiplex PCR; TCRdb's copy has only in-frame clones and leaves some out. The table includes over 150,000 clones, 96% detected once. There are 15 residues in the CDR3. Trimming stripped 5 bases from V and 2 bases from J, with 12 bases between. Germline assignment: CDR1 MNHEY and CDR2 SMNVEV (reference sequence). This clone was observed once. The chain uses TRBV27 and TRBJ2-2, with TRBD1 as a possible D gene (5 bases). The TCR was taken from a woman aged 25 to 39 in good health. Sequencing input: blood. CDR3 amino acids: CASSLGRVNTGELFF. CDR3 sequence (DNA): TGTGCCAGCAGTCTGGGCAGGGTTAACACCGGGGAGCTGTTTTTT.